This TCR beta chain was profiled in a study of graft-versus-host responses after intestinal transplantation. Turning to the study itself: Transplants given to recipients were multivisceral, liver-intestinal, or isolated intestinal. The recipients all started with anti-thymocyte globulin induction and then took tacrolimus and steroids for about 3 years.

Clones were read by immunoSEQ multiplex PCR, and TCRdb kept only the in-frame ones, dropping some. The profile shows some 130,000 clones, roughly 91% of them singletons. This CDR3 has 16 residues. In germline, CDR1 is LNHDA, CDR2 SQIVND (reference sequence). Trimming removed 2 bases from V and 4 bases from J, with 17 bases in between. Notes on this clone: The antigen is not known.

Study results and limitations: Present in recipient marrow, GvH clones included some that appeared first in ileum or blood. In patients with graft-donor T cell macrochimerism, allograft graft-versus-host to host-versus-graft clonal ratios were high.

The TCR was taken from a human donor who received an intestinal transplant. This specimen was unstimulated CD4+ T cells sorted from spleen or lymph node cells, taken before intestinal transplant. This chain links TRBV19 with TRBJ1-1, with a weak D call TRBD1 (6 bases). The CDR3 DNA reads as TGTGCCAGTAGTATAAGCTGGGGGCGTTCGTCCACTGAAGCTTTCTTT. Its protein product is CASSISWGRSSTEAFF.